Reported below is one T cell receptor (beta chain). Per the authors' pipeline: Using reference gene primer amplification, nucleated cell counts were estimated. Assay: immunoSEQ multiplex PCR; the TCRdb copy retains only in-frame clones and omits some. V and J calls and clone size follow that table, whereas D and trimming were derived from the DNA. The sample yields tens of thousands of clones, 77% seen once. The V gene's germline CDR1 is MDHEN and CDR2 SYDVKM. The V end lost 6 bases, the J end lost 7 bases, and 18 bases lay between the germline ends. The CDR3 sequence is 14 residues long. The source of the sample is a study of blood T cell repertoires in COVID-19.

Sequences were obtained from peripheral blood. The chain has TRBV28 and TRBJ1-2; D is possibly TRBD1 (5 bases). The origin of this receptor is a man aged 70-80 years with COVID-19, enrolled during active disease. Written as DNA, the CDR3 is TGTGCCAGCAGACCCACGACAGTGCCTCGTGGCTACACCTTC. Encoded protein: CASRPTTVPRGYTF.